These T cell receptor beta chains were read from a single sample in a study of T cell responses to AZD1222 COVID-19 vaccine. The data were produced by immunoSEQ multiplex PCR, yet TCRdb's version contains in-frame clones alone and is incomplete. The table lists tens of thousands of clones, around 90% of them singletons, with under 1.5% in the top ten. Sequenced here: peripheral blood, sampled 28 days after the second AZD1222 dose. The receptors were sampled from an adult who received the AZD1222 COVID-19 vaccine. Both conserved end residues are part of each CDR3. Fields, in order: CDR3 DNA, CDR3 protein, D gene, J gene, CDR3 length, clone size, V gene. D genes are given only for firm matches. The size entry is marked missing in some rows and otherwise reads once, few, many or a size class.

TGTGCCAGCAGCCAAGGGGTTGTGGGCTACGAGCAGTACTTC CASSQGVVGYEQYF - TRBJ2-7 14 - TRBV14
TGTGCCAGCAGCCCCTACCCAGGGGGCGAGGGTAAAGGTGAAGCTTTCTTT CASSPYPGGEGKGEAFF TRBD1 TRBJ1-1 17 - TRBV3-1/TRBV3-2
TGTGCCAGCAGCCGACGAATAGATACGCAGTATTTT CASSRRIDTQYF - TRBJ2-3 12 - TRBV9
TGTGCCAGTAGTTTTGCCGAGGGCGATAGCAATCAGCCCCAGCATTTT CASSFAEGDSNQPQHF - TRBJ1-5 16 - TRBV19
TGTGCCAGCACGGGCCAGGTTAGCAATCAGCCCCAGCATTTT CASTGQVSNQPQHF - TRBJ1-5 14 - TRBV2
TGTGCCAGCAGATTATCCGGGACAGGGGGATCCGGGGCCAACGTCCTGACTTTC CASRLSGTGGSGANVLTF TRBD1 TRBJ2-6 18 once TRBV7-9
TGTGCCAGTAGGCAAGGACTGGGGGAGGCTACCACCTTC CASRQGLGEATTF - TRBJ1-2 13 - TRBV19
TGCAGCGTTGCATACAGGGTGGACACTGAAGCTTTCTTT CSVAYRVDTEAFF - TRBJ1-1 13 - TRBV29-1
TGCGCCAGCAGCTTGGAAGCGACAACTGAGTTCTTC CASSLEATTEFF - TRBJ2-1 12 - TRBV5-1
TGTGCCAGCAGCTTGGCAGGGGTGGGGGAGCAGTACTTC CASSLAGVGEQYF - TRBJ2-7 13 - TRBV7-2
TGTGCCAGCTCCCAGGGGACAGACACTGAAGCTTTCTTT CASSQGTDTEAFF TRBD1 TRBJ1-1 13 - TRBV18
TGCGCCAGCAGCTTGGGACAGGGCCCTGAAGCTTTCTTT CASSLGQGPEAFF TRBD1 TRBJ1-1 13 - TRBV5-1
TGCGCCAGCAGCCCAGGACAGGGGGGGGAGACCCAGTACTTC CASSPGQGGETQYF TRBD1 TRBJ2-5 14 - TRBV5-1
TGTGCCAGCTCACCTGGGGGGGCTAGCACAGATACGCAGTATTTT CASSPGGASTDTQYF - TRBJ2-3 15 - TRBV18
TGCGCCAGCAGTAAAGGGATAAACAGTGAAGCTTTCTTT CASSKGINSEAFF - TRBJ1-1 13 - TRBV5-1
TGTGCCAGCAGTGAAAATCAGCCCCAGCATTTT CASSENQPQHF - TRBJ1-5 11 - TRBV6-1
TGTGCCAGCAGTAGGACGGAGATTAACTATGGCTACACCTTC CASSRTEINYGYTF - TRBJ1-2 14 - TRBV6-5
TGCAGCGTTGAACAGGGGTCCAATCAGCCCCAGCATTTT CSVEQGSNQPQHF - TRBJ1-5 13 - TRBV29-1
TGTGCCAGCAGCCCCTGGACGAGGGGGGCCGGGGAGCTGTTTTTT CASSPWTRGAGELFF - TRBJ2-2 15 - TRBV14
TGTGCCAGCAGTGAGGTAGCGGTCTCCTACGAGCAGTACTTC CASSEVAVSYEQYF - TRBJ2-7 14 - TRBV6-1
TGTGCCAGCAGACAGGGGCAACGGGGTTCACCCCTCCACTTT CASRQGQRGSPLHF TRBD1 TRBJ1-6 14 - TRBV28
TGCAGTGCTAGTGAGAGGGTGGAGGATACGCAGTATTTT CSASERVEDTQYF - TRBJ2-3 13 - TRBV20-1
TGTGCCAGCAGCCAAAGCTCTGGGGCCAACGTCCTGACTTTC CASSQSSGANVLTF - TRBJ2-6 14 once TRBV14
TGTGCCAGCAGAGTTAGCCGCGAGCAGTACTTC CASRVSREQYF - TRBJ2-7 11 once TRBV2
TGCGCCAGCAGCTTACAGGGGAGTAGCACAGATACGCAGTATTTT CASSLQGSSTDTQYF TRBD1 TRBJ2-3 15 - TRBV5-1
TGTGCCAGCAGTTACTCGTCATTTTTAGACTATGGCTACACCTTC CASSYSSFLDYGYTF - TRBJ1-2 15 - TRBV6-5
TGTGCCTGGAGTCCCTCCCCAGGGGGCAGAGGAAACACCATATATTTT CAWSPSPGGRGNTIYF TRBD1 TRBJ1-3 16 - TRBV30
TGTGCCAGCAGCTACCCGGGGCAGGGTACTAACTATGGCTACACCTTC CASSYPGQGTNYGYTF - TRBJ1-2 16 - TRBV5-5
TGTGCCAGCAGCTTGATGAAAGTTGCGACAGGGAGGTCACCCCTCCACTTT CASSLMKVATGRSPLHF TRBD1 TRBJ1-6 17 once TRBV5-4
TGCGCCAGCAGTCCTGGGTGGGGGGAGCAGTACTTC CASSPGWGEQYF - TRBJ2-7 12 - TRBV4-1
TGTGCCAGCAGCGTAGGATTGGGTTTGTCTCGCGAGCAGTACTTC CASSVGLGLSREQYF - TRBJ2-7 15 - TRBV9
TGTGCCAGCAGCCCTAGCGGGGTTAATAACATTCAGTACTTC CASSPSGVNNIQYF TRBD2 TRBJ2-4 14 - TRBV11-2
TGTGCCAGCAGCTCCCGTAATTCCCTAACTAACTATGGCTACACCTTC CASSSRNSLTNYGYTF - TRBJ1-2 16 - TRBV7-2
TGTGCCAGCAGCTTATCTTCCGGCGCAGGGCCCCAAAGCACTGAAGCTTTCTTT CASSLSSGAGPQSTEAFF - TRBJ1-1 18 - TRBV7-8
TGTGCCAGCTCACCTCCGGGACAGGCAAACACCGGGGAGCTGTTTTTT CASSPPGQANTGELFF TRBD1 TRBJ2-2 16 - TRBV18
TGTGCCAGCAGCAACGGACAGGGGGGGAATCAGCCCCAGCATTTT CASSNGQGGNQPQHF TRBD1 TRBJ1-5 15 - TRBV6-5
TGTGCCAGCAGTTTGGTCAACGGGGGCGGCAATCAGCCCCAGCATTTT CASSLVNGGGNQPQHF - TRBJ1-5 16 - TRBV28
TGTGCCAGCAGTGAGGGGGGGCACACTGAAGCTTTCTTT CASSEGGHTEAFF - TRBJ1-1 13 - TRBV2
TGTGCCAGCACCCTAGGGGGCGCTCTGGGAGGCTACACCTTC CASTLGGALGGYTF TRBD1 TRBJ1-2 14 - TRBV28
TGCAGCGTTGAAGATTCGTGGCCAGTGGAGACCCAGTACTTC CSVEDSWPVETQYF - TRBJ2-5 14 - TRBV29-1
TGTGCCAGCAGTCAACAGGGGAGAAATCAGCCCCAGCATTTT CASSQQGRNQPQHF TRBD1 TRBJ1-5 14 - TRBV2
TGTGCCACCAGCAGAGACAGGGGGGGAGGTACTGAAGCTTTCTTT CATSRDRGGGTEAFF TRBD1 TRBJ1-1 15 - TRBV15
TGTGCCTGGAGTCGAGGAGGGGGCACTGAAGCTTTCTTT CAWSRGGGTEAFF - TRBJ1-1 13 - TRBV30
TGTGCCACCGCTCGGACAGGCCCACACAACAATGAGCAGTTCTTC CATARTGPHNNEQFF TRBD1 TRBJ2-1 15 once TRBV24-1
TGTGCCAGCACGGGGGGTCTTGAAAAACTGTTTTTT CASTGGLEKLFF - TRBJ1-4 12 - TRBV19
TGTGCCAGCAGCTTGGAATGGAACACCGGGGAGCTGTTTTTT CASSLEWNTGELFF - TRBJ2-2 14 - TRBV5-4
TGTGCCAGCTCACCTACCACCGGGACGGGCTCTGGAAACACCATATATTTT CASSPTTGTGSGNTIYF - TRBJ1-3 17 - TRBV18
TGTGCCAGCAGCCCCCAACTATTATCAGCGAACACCGGGGAGCTGTTTTTT CASSPQLLSANTGELFF - TRBJ2-2 17 - TRBV11-2
TGTGCCAGCAGTCTACCCCACAGATCGGATTCACCCCTCCACTTT CASSLPHRSDSPLHF - TRBJ1-6 15 - TRBV28
TGCGCCAGCAGCCAAGCAGGTTTCCTCTATAGCAATCAGCCCCAGCATTTT CASSQAGFLYSNQPQHF - TRBJ1-5 17 - TRBV4-1
TGTGCCACCCGGACAGGAATGAACACCGGGGAGCTGTTTTTT CATRTGMNTGELFF TRBD1 TRBJ2-2 14 once TRBV6-6
TGTGCCAGCATCAGCCTACAGGGGGCCAACAATCAGCCCCAGCATTTT CASISLQGANNQPQHF TRBD1 TRBJ1-5 16 - TRBV28
TGTGCCACCAGTGACCCCCCGGGACAGTCTGGGGCCAACGTCCTGACTTTC CATSDPPGQSGANVLTF TRBD1 TRBJ2-6 17 once TRBV24-1
TGTGCCAGTAGTATGCGAGGGAACACTGAAGCTTTCTTT CASSMRGNTEAFF - TRBJ1-1 13 - TRBV19
TGTGCCAGCAGTTTATCCACTAACTATGGCTACACCTTC CASSLSTNYGYTF - TRBJ1-2 13 - TRBV28
TGTGCCTGGAGTGTATCGCAGTTTAATGAAAAACTGTTTTTT CAWSVSQFNEKLFF - TRBJ1-4 14 few TRBV30